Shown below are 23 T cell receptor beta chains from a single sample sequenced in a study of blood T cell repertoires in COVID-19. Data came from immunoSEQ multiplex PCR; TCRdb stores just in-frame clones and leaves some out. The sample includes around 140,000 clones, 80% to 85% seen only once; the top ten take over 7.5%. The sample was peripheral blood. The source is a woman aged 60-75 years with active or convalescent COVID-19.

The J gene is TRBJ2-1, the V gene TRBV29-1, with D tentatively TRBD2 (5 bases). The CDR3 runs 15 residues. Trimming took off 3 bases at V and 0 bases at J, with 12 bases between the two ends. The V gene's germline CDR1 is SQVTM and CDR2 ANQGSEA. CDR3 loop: CSVDPSGSSYNEQFF. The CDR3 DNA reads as TGCAGCGTTGATCCCAGCGGAAGCTCCTACAATGAGCAGTTCTTC.

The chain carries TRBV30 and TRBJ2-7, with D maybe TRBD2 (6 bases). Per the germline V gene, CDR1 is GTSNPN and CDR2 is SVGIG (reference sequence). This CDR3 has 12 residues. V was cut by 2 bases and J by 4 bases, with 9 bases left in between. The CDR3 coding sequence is TGTGCCTGGAGTCTAGGGAGGTACGAGCAGTACTTC. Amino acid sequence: CAWSLGRYEQYF.

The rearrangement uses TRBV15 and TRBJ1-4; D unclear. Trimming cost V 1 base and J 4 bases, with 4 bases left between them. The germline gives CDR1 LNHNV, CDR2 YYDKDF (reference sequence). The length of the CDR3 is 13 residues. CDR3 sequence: CATSRALNEKLFF. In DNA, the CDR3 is TGTGCCACCAGCAGAGCTCTTAATGAAAAACTGTTTTTT.

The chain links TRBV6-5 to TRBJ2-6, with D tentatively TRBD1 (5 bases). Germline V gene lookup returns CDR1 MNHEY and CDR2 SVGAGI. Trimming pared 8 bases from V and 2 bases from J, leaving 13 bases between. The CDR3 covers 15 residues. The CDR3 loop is CASQSGNAGANVLTF. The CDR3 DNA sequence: TGTGCCAGCCAATCAGGGAATGCTGGGGCCAACGTCCTGACTTTC.

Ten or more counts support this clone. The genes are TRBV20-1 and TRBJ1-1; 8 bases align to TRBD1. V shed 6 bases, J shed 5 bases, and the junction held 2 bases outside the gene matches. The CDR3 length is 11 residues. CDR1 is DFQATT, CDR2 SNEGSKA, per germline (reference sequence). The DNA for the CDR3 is TGCAGTGCCACAGGGGGAACTGAAGCTTTCTTT. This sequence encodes CSATGGTEAFF.

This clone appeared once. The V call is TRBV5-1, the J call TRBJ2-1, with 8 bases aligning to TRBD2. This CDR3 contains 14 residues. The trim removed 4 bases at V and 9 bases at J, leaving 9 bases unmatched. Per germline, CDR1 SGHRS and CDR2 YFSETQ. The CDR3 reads CASSAGTSFGEQFF. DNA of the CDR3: TGCGCCAGCAGCGCTGGGACTAGTTTCGGTGAGCAGTTCTTC.

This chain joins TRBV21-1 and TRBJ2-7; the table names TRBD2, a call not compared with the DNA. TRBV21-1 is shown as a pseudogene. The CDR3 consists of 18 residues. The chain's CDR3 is CASSKAGLAGGNSYEQYV. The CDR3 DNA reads TGTGCCAGCAGCAAAGCGGGTCTAGCGGGGGGGAATTCCTACGAGCAGTACGTC.

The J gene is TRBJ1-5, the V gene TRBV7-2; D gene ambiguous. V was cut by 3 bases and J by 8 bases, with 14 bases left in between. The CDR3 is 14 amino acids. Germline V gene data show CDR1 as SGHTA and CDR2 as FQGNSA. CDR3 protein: CASSFVYRREPQHF. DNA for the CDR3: TGTGCCAGCAGCTTCGTATACCGGAGGGAGCCCCAGCATTTT.

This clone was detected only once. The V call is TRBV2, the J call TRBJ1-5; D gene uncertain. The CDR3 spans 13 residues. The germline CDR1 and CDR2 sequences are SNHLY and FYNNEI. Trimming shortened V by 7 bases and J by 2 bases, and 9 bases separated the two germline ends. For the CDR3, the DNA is TGTGCCAGCAAAACGGAGGGCAATCAGCCCCAGCATTTT. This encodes CASKTEGNQPQHF.

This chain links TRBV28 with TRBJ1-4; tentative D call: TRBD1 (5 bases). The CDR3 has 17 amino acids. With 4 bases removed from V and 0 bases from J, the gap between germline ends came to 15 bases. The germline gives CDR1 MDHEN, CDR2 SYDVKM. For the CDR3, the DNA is TGTGCCAGCAGTTCCGAAAGGGCCAGGGCAACTAATGAAAAACTGTTTTTT. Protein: CASSSERARATNEKLFF.

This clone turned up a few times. CDR3 nucleotides: TGTGCCACCAGTGATTTAAGGTTGGGGCCGCCGATCGCGACTAATGAAAAACTGTTTTTT. This encodes CATSDLRLGPPIATNEKLFF. V gene TRBV24-1 combines with J gene TRBJ1-4, with D possibly TRBD1 on 5 matching bases. With 1 base removed from V and 2 bases from J, the gap between germline ends came to 22 bases. CDR1 is KGHDR, CDR2 SFDVKD, per germline. The CDR3 extends over 20 amino acids.

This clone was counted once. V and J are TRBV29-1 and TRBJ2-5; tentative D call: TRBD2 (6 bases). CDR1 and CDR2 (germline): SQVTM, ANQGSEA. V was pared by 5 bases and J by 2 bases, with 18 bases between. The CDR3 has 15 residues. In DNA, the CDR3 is TGCAGCGTTCCCCCGGGTAGCGGAGGACAAGAGACCCAGTACTTC. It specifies CSVPPGSGGQETQYF. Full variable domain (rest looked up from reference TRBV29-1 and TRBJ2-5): SAVISQKPSRDICQRGTSLTIQCQVDSQVTMMFWYRQQPGQSLTLIATANQGSEATYESGFVIDKFPISRPNLTFSTLTVSNMSPEDSSIYLCSVPPGSGGQETQYFGPGTRLLVL.

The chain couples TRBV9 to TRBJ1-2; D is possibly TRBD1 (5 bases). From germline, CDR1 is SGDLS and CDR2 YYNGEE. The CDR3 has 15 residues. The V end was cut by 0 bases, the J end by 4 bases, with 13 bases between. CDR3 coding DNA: TGTGCCAGCAGCGTAGAGGAGGGGCTGGTCTATGGCTACACCTTC. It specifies CASSVEEGLVYGYTF.

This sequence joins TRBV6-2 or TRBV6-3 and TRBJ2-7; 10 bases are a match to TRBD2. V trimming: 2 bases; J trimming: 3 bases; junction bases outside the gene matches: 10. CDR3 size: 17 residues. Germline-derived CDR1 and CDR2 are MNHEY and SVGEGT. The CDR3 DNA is TGTGCCAGCAGTTACGGCCTAGCGGGAGTTTATGGCTACGAGCAGTACTTC. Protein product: CASSYGLAGVYGYEQYF.

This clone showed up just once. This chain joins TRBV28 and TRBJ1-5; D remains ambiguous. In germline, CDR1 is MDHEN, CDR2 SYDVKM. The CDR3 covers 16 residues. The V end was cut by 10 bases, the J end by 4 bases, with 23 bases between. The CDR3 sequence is CATHLRPGNKNQPQHF. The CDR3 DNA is TGTGCCACCCATCTTCGTCCGGGAAATAAGAATCAGCCCCAGCATTTT.

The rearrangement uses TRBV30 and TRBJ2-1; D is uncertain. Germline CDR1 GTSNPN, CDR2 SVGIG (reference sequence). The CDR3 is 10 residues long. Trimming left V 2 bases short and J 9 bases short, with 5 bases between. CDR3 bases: TGTGCCTGGAGTCTTCGTGAGCAGTTCTTC. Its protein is CAWSLREQFF.

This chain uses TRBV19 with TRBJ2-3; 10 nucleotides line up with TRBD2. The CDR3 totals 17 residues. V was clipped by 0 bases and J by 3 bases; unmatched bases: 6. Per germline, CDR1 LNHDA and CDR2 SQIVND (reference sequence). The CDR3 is CASSIDSTSGVTDTQYF. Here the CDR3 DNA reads TGTGCCAGTAGTATAGATTCCACTAGCGGGGTAACAGATACGCAGTATTTT.

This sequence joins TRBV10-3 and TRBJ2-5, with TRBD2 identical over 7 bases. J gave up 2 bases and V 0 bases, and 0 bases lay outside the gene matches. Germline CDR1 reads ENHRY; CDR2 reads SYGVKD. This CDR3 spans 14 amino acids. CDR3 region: CAISESRGQETQYF. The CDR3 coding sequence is TGTGCCATCAGTGAGTCGCGGGGGCAAGAGACCCAGTACTTC.

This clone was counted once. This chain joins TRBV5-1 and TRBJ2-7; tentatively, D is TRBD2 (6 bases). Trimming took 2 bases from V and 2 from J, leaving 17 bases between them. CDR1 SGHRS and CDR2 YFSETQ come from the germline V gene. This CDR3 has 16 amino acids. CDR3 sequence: CASSFSRDLTTYEQYF. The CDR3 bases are TGCGCCAGCAGCTTCAGCCGGGACTTAACCACCTACGAGCAGTACTTC.

The CDR3 nucleotides are TGTGCCACCGGAAGGACTGACAACACCGGGGAGCTGTTTTTT. Protein: CATGRTDNTGELFF. The V call is TRBV28, the J call TRBJ2-2; the D gene is possibly TRBD2 (5 bases). Germline V gene lookup returns CDR1 MDHEN and CDR2 SYDVKM. This CDR3 has 14 amino acids. V was pared by 10 bases and J by 2 bases, with 14 bases between.

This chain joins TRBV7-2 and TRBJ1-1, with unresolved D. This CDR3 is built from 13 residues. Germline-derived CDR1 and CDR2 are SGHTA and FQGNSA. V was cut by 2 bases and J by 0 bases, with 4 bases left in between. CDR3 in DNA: TGTGCCAGCAGCTTACAGGTGAACACTGAAGCTTTCTTT. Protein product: CASSLQVNTEAFF. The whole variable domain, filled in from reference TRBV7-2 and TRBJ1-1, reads GAGVSQSPSNKVTEKGKDVELRCDPISGHTALYWYRQSLGQGLEFLIYFQGNSAPDKSGLPSDRFSAERTGGSVSTLTIQRTQQEDSAVYLCASSLQVNTEAFFGQGTRLTVV.

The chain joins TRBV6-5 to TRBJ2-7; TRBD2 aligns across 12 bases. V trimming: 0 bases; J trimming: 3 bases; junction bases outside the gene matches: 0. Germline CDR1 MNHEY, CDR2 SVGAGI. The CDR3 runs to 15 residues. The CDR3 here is CASSYSTSGGYEQYF. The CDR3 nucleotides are TGTGCCAGCAGTTACTCGACTAGCGGGGGCTACGAGCAGTACTTC.

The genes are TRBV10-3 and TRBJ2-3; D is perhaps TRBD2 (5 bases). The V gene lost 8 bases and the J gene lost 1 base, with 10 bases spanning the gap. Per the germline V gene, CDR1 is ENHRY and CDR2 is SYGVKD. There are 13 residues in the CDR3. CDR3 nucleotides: TGTGCCATCGGGCTGAGGGGCACAGATACGCAGTATTTT. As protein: CAIGLRGTDTQYF.